The rows below give T cell receptor beta chains drawn from one sample of a study of shared clonotypes between healthy human individuals. Measured with immunoSEQ multiplex PCR; TCRdb has only the in-frame clones, and not every one. The sample carries around 2.1 million clones, approximately 96% recorded once. The sequencing input was naive CD4+ T cells sorted from blood. All receptors come from a man in his late teens or twenties in good health. The CDR3 runs from the conserved cysteine through the conserved F or W. D genes are given only for firm matches. Clone size is shown for a subset of rows, as once, few, many or a class of expanded clone.

TRBJ2-7 TRBV9 - - CASSPDSSEQYF TGTGCCAGCAGCCCAGACTCGTCCGAGCAGTACTTC
TRBJ2-7 TRBV6-5 TRBD2 - CASSYRTSGGEYEQYF TGTGCCAGCAGTTACAGGACTAGCGGGGGGGAGTACGAGCAGTACTTC
TRBJ1-6 TRBV10-3 - - CAISESGGVPPLHF TGTGCCATCAGTGAGTCGGGGGGGGTTCCACCCCTCCACTTT
TRBJ2-2 TRBV29-1 - - CSVELRVPNTGELFF TGCAGCGTTGAATTACGGGTTCCGAACACCGGGGAGCTGTTTTTT
TRBJ1-2 TRBV4-1 TRBD1 - CASSRAGGNYGYTF TGCGCCAGCAGCCGCGCAGGGGGTAACTATGGCTACACCTTC
TRBJ2-1 TRBV6-5 - - CASSKTGGEQFF TGTGCCAGCAGTAAAACAGGAGGTGAGCAGTTCTTC
TRBJ2-7 TRBV5-1 TRBD2 - CASSLEAGGPYEQYF TGCGCCAGCAGCTTGGAGGCGGGAGGGCCCTACGAGCAGTACTTC
TRBJ1-1 TRBV5-4 - - CASSLALQVTTEAFF TGTGCCAGCAGCTTGGCTTTGCAAGTCACCACTGAAGCTTTCTTT
TRBJ2-3 TRBV12-5 - - CASGFGGGLTDTQYF TGTGCTAGTGGTTTTGGGGGGGGCCTGACAGATACGCAGTATTTT
TRBJ2-5 TRBV19 TRBD1 - CASSSLGTEETQYF TGTGCCAGTAGTAGCCTCGGGACAGAAGAGACCCAGTACTTC
TRBJ2-7 TRBV6-1 - - CASSENPTHEQYF TGTGCCAGCAGTGAAAATCCGACCCACGAGCAGTACTTC
TRBJ2-1 TRBV23-1 TRBD1 - CASSQTGQGLSEQFF TGCGCCAGCAGTCAAACCGGACAGGGGTTAAGTGAGCAGTTCTTC
TRBJ1-2 TRBV19 - - CASSIDSIRQAGYGYTF TGTGCCAGTAGTATAGATTCAATCCGGCAGGCCGGCTATGGCTACACCTTC
TRBJ2-3 TRBV10-1 - - CASSEGLTSTDTQYF TGCGCCAGCAGTGAAGGACTAACTAGCACAGATACGCAGTATTTT
TRBJ2-7 TRBV2 TRBD1 - CASSKEDRGYEQYF TGTGCCAGCAGCAAGGAGGACAGGGGCTACGAGCAGTACTTC
TRBJ1-5 TRBV2 TRBD1 - CASSGQGDSNQPQHF TGTGCCAGCAGTGGACAGGGTGATAGCAATCAGCCCCAGCATTTT
TRBJ2-7 TRBV18 TRBD1 - CASSLTGGTSYEQYF TGTGCCAGCTCTCTGACAGGGGGCACCTCCTACGAGCAGTACTTC
TRBJ1-2 TRBV14 TRBD1 - CASRNTGTAGNYGYTF TGTGCCAGCAGAAATACCGGGACAGCGGGTAACTATGGCTACACCTTC
TRBJ2-1 TRBV13 TRBD2 - CASSLGGLAGRNEQFF TGTGCCAGCAGCTTAGGTGGACTAGCGGGCCGCAATGAGCAGTTCTTC
TRBJ1-5 TRBV5-6 - - CASSLFRGNQPQHF TGTGCCAGCAGCTTGTTTCGGGGCAATCAGCCCCAGCATTTT
TRBJ2-7 TRBV9 - - CASSVGRSSYEQYF TGTGCCAGCAGCGTGGGACGAAGCTCCTACGAGCAGTACTTC
TRBJ1-6 TRBV11-2 - - CASSPSTFSSYNSPLHF TGTGCCAGCTCCCCCTCTACATTTAGCTCCTATAATTCACCCCTCCACTTT
TRBJ1-2 TRBV5-4 - - CASSGDPSPYGYTF TGTGCCAGCAGCGGCGACCCAAGCCCCTATGGCTACACCTTC
TRBJ1-4 TRBV30 - - CAWGRSWADEKLFF TGTGCCTGGGGGCGCAGTTGGGCCGATGAAAAACTGTTTTTT
TRBJ2-7 TRBV7-7 TRBD2 - CASSPTSGSHEQYF TGTGCTAGCAGCCCGACTAGCGGGAGCCACGAGCAGTACTTC
TRBJ1-4 TRBV6-6 - - CASSSPAGANEKLFF TGTGCCAGCAGTAGTCCCGCAGGGGCTAATGAAAAACTGTTTTTT
TRBJ1-1 TRBV6-5 TRBD1 - CASSYGTGESEAFF TGTGCCAGCAGTTACGGGACAGGGGAATCTGAAGCTTTCTTT
TRBJ2-7 TRBV7-2 TRBD2 - CASSSGGAGDYEQYF TGTGCCAGCAGCTCTGGCGGGGCGGGAGACTACGAGCAGTACTTC
TRBJ1-4 TRBV5-1 TRBD1 - CASSSTGGRSEKLFF TGCGCCAGCAGCTCCACAGGGGGCCGGAGTGAAAAACTGTTTTTT
TRBJ2-3 TRBV9 TRBD2 - CASSVESGPSGRTQYF TGTGCCAGCAGCGTAGAGTCTGGTCCTAGCGGGAGAACGCAGTATTTT
TRBJ2-7 TRBV11-2 - - CASSLALTYEQYF TGTGCCAGCAGCCTCGCACTTACCTACGAGCAGTACTTC
TRBJ1-1 TRBV6-1 - - CASYRDLPGGTEAFF TGTGCTTCCTACCGGGACCTACCCGGGGGCACTGAAGCTTTCTTT
TRBJ2-7 TRBV5-4 TRBD2 once CASSLGTSAIYEQYF TGTGCCAGCAGCTTGGGGACTAGCGCGATCTACGAGCAGTACTTC